The following is a TCR beta chain sequence with its context. V was pared by 5 bases and J by 0 bases, with 12 bases between. The CDR3 runs 15 residues. TCRdb re-called the RT-PCR reads through MiXCR, storing one row per CDR3 protein. The table has 550,000 to 750,000 distinct CDR3 sequences, more than 13% seen once. The chain carries TRBV12-3 or TRBV12-4 and TRBJ2-3; no firm D call. This TCR came from a female donor in good health, serving as a healthy control. The material sequenced was memory CD4+ T cells from blood. DNA of the CDR3: TGTGCCAGCAGTCCCAACTACGCGAGCACAGATACGCAGTATTTT. It translates to CASSPNYASTDTQYF.